Following are 3 T cell receptor beta chains from one sample sequenced in a study of tumor-infiltrating lymphocytes in primary liver carcinoma. Production of TCR beta cDNA used 400 to 600 ng total RNA together with a constant-region primer. TCR beta libraries came from three nested multiplex PCR rounds using slightly modified ARM-PCR. TRBV1-TRBV30 forward primers and a C-beta reverse primer were used in the first two PCR rounds, which each ran for about 10 cycles. TCRdb redid the calling of the multiplex PCR reads with MiXCR, one entry per CDR3 protein. The sample lists some 50,000 distinct CDR3 sequences, roughly 70% occurring once. For each extraction, RNA and DNA were obtained together from around 20-30 mg of unsorted bulk tissue. The sample comprised liver tumor tissue from sampling region 5. The subset is: tumor region T5, tumor centre. These receptors originate from a man in his forties with primary liver carcinoma and hepatitis B virus infection.

With respect to this clonotype: A junction end diverges from the germline sequence, so it may reflect a read error. The V and J genes are TRBV11-3 and TRBJ2-1; TRBD1 might be the D (6 bases). The CDR3 spans 18 residues. Germline-derived CDR1 and CDR2 are SGHNT and YENEEA. CDR3 in DNA: TGTGCCAGCAGCGTGTACCGGATCGGGACAAGGTGCCACAATGAGCACTTCTTC. Protein: CASSVYRIGTRCHNEHFF.

This clonotype was seen a few times. The chain joins TRBV2 to TRBJ2-7; D ambiguous. The germline gives CDR1 SNHLY, CDR2 FYNNEI. V was pared by 8 bases and J by 2 bases, with 13 bases between. The CDR3 totals 13 residues. In DNA form, the CDR3 reads TGTGCCAGCGAGGAGACAAATGCCTACGAGCAGTACTTC. Its protein product is CASEETNAYEQYF.

CDR3 sequence reads: CAGTGWNTGELFF. The CDR3 coding sequence is TGTGCTGGTACAGGCTGGAACACCGGGGAGCTGTTTTTT. The rearrangement joins TRBV10-3 to TRBJ2-2; D is perhaps TRBD1 (5 bases). CDR1 ENHRY and CDR2 SYGVKD come from the germline V gene. The CDR3 is 13 amino acids.